Given below is one TCR beta chain in context. As yet, its antigen is unknown. Primers: 60 Vbeta forward and 13 Jbeta reverse. Using immunoSEQ multiplex PCR, the repertoire was profiled, and TCRdb retains in-frame clones only, with some absent. The sample has 150,000 to 200,000 clones, approximately 77% seen once. These data originate in a study of cytomegalovirus exposure and HLA in healthy donors. Overall study results and limits: Confirmation was obtained in vitro that a few CMV-associated chains are specific for CMV antigens.

Nominally healthy donors provided the samples, though records likely missed some immune exposures. V trimming: 9 bases; J trimming: 8 bases; junction bases outside the gene matches: 5. CDR3 length equals 13 residues. From germline, CDR1 is MNHNY and CDR2 SVGAGI (reference sequence). The sequenced sample was PBMCs. V is TRBV6-6 and J is TRBJ2-2, with 11 bases lining up with TRBD2. The clonotype comes from a male donor in good health and CMV-seropositive. The CDR3 loop is CASMTSGIGELFF. Written as DNA, the CDR3 is TGTGCCAGTATGACTAGCGGGATTGGGGAGCTGTTTTTT.